A single T cell receptor (beta chain) is shown here with its context. Its antigen remains unknown. The CDR3 runs to 16 residues. Between the trimmed V and J ends, which lost 0 bases and 8 bases, there was a span of 17 bases. CDR1 and CDR2 (germline): MNHEY, SVGAGI. The data derive from a study of cytomegalovirus exposure and HLA in healthy donors. Study-level results: Within a later analysis, the majority of CMV-associated TCR beta chains appeared HLA-restricted.

PCR employed 60 Vbeta and 13 Jbeta primers. Data came from immunoSEQ multiplex PCR; TCRdb stores just in-frame clones and leaves some out. The sample lists about 230,000 clones, about 83% seen once, with roughly 1.3% in the top ten. This receptor was taken from a human donor in good health. The sequencing sample was made of PBMCs. The chain has TRBV6-5 and TRBJ2-1, with a weak D call TRBD2 (6 bases). The CDR3 DNA reads as TGTGCCAGCAGTTACTCCGGGAACCCTAGGAGGGATGAGCAGTTCTTC. Amino acid sequence: CASSYSGNPRRDEQFF.